This paragraph covers one T cell receptor beta chain sequence. These data originate in a study of T cell changes during pregnancy in multiple sclerosis. There are 13 residues in the CDR3. Germline values: CDR1 SGDLS, CDR2 YYNGEE. Trimming removed 0 bases at V and 11 bases at J, with 14 bases between. The assay was immunoSEQ multiplex PCR, and TCRdb's table has in-frame clones only and misses some. The sample carries 40,000 to 60,000 clones, over 80% recorded once. The sample in question was CD8+ T cells from peripheral blood mononuclear cells, obtained after pregnancy. The V gene is TRBV9, the J gene TRBJ1-1; D gene unclear. This clonotype originated in a female donor with multiple sclerosis, enrolled in a pregnancy study. As DNA, the CDR3 is TGTGCCAGCAGCGTAGGGGGATCGGAGGAGGCTTTCTTT. Its protein product is CASSVGGSEEAFF.